This TCR beta chain comes out of a study of blood T cell repertoires in COVID-19. Study background: The analysed material was cDNA or gDNA that came from T cells, B-cell-depleted T cells, or PBMCs.

Sequencing was performed with immunoSEQ multiplex PCR; in TCRdb, only in-frame clones are kept and a portion is missing. The repertoire holds around 180,000 clones, with 75% to 90% as singletons. The ends lost 3 bases at V and 4 bases at J; junction bases unmatched: 2. Germline CDR1 is SEHNR and CDR2 is FQNEAQ (reference sequence). CDR3 length: 14 residues. Study members were between about 18 and 100 years old and lived in over 20 US regions. Grouping used clinical history reported by participants in a survey and questionnaire. This sequence was found in a woman between 35 and 50 years old with acute COVID-19. The chain carries TRBV7-9 and TRBJ1-1, with TRBD1 matching 10 bases. Sequenced input: PBMCs or T cells enriched from blood (not recorded which). CDR3 in amino acids: CASSFGTGVTEAFF. DNA of the CDR3: TGTGCCAGCAGCTTTGGGACAGGGGTCACTGAAGCTTTCTTT.